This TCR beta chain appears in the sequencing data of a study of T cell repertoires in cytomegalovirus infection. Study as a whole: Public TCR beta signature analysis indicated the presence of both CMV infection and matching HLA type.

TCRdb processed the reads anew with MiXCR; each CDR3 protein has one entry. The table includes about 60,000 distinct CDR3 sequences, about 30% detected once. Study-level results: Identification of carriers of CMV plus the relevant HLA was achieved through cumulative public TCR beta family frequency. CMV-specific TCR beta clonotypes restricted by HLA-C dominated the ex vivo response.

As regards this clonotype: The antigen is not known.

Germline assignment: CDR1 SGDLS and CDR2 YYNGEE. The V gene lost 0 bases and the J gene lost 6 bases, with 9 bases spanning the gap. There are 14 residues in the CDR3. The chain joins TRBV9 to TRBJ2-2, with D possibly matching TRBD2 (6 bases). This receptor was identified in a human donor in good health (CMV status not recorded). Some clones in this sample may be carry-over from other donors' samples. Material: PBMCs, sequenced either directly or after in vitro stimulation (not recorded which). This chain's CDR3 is CASSVVGGAGELFF. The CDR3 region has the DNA TGTGCCAGCAGCGTAGTAGGAGGGGCCGGGGAGCTGTTTTTT.